This T cell receptor (beta chain) was found in a study of blood T cell repertoires in COVID-19. Overall study context: The study drew acute and convalescent COVID-19 samples from the United States, Italy and Spain. PBMCs, B-cell-depleted T cells, or T cells were the source of the cDNA or gDNA that made up the material.

This clone was seen more than once but under ten times. Trimming took 4 bases from V and 5 from J, leaving 5 bases between them. The V gene's germline CDR1 is MDHEN and CDR2 SYDVKM. The CDR3 extends over 11 amino acids. As originally analysed: Scientists estimated how many nucleated cells there were by amplifying reference gene primers. Only in-frame clones appear in the TCRdb table, and some are missing; sequencing was by immunoSEQ multiplex PCR. Clonal size and the V and J genes are those of that table, whereas D and trimming came from the DNA. This sample yields about 270,000 clones, of which 82% are seen a single time; roughly 3.1% belongs to the top ten.

V gene TRBV28 combines with J gene TRBJ1-2; no clear D gene. The sequenced material came from peripheral blood. The TCR comes from a young woman with acute or convalescent COVID-19. The CDR3 DNA is TGTGCCAGCAGTTCCCCGTATGGCTACACCTTC. It translates to CASSSPYGYTF.